This T cell receptor (beta chain) is drawn from a study of blood T cell repertoires in COVID-19. Study as a whole: COVID-19 samples, acute and convalescent, were from the United States, Italy and Spain. The analysed material was cDNA or gDNA that came from T cells, B-cell-depleted T cells, or PBMCs.

The CDR3 loop spans 14 amino acids. Per the germline V gene, CDR1 is KGHDR and CDR2 is SFDVKD. Trimming cost V 0 bases and J 3 bases; bases outside gene matches: 0. In the original analysis: How many nucleated cells were present was estimated from reference gene primer amplification. Some clones are missing from TCRdb's copy, which holds only in-frame ones; the method was immunoSEQ multiplex PCR. The DNA was the basis for D and trimming; V, J and clone size are from that table. The data contain fewer than 500,000 clones, roughly 89% of them singletons. The sequenced sample was peripheral blood. The sequence came from a woman aged 25-40 years with active or convalescent COVID-19. The rearrangement uses TRBV24-1 and TRBJ1-2, with 7 bases lining up with TRBD1. The CDR3 loop reads CATSDLDRDYGYTF. The CDR3, as DNA: TGTGCCACCAGTGATTTGGACAGGGACTATGGCTACACCTTC.